This note documents a single T cell receptor (beta chain) sequence. This entry belongs to a study of neoadjuvant anti-PD-1 for oral cavity cancer. The wider study: Non-progressing patients received a fourth nivolumab dose near day 43, then surgery on days 50-56.

Time point described: after neoadjuvant nivolumab, at surgical resection. Stage II-IVA oral cavity squamous cell carcinoma was new and untreated by systemic or radiation therapy. Blood cells were analyzed directly, without culture or expansion. The CDR3 totals 14 residues. Germline V gene lookup returns CDR1 SGHRS and CDR2 YFSETQ. V dropped 2 bases and J dropped 3; count of bases not matched to a gene: 3. Profiling relied on immunoSEQ multiplex PCR, and the TCRdb table lists in-frame clones only, not all of them. The sample has about 39,000 clones, 75% to 80% seen once. This chain joins TRBV5-1 and TRBJ1-1; 8 nucleotides align to TRBD1. The sequence came from a person aged 35-79 years with oral cavity squamous cell carcinoma. This sample comprised PBMCs, obtained after nivolumab (anti-PD-1) treatment. As DNA, the CDR3 is TGCGCCAGCAGCTTACCACAGGGGGACACTGAAGCTTTCTTT. It yields the protein CASSLPQGDTEAFF. The whole variable domain, filled in from reference TRBV5-1 and TRBJ1-1, reads KAGVTQTPRYLIKTRGQQVTLSCSPISGHRSVSWYQQTPGQGLQFLFEYFSETQRNKGNFPGRFSGRQFSNSRSEMNVSTLELGDSALYLCASSLPQGDTEAFFGQGTRLTVV.